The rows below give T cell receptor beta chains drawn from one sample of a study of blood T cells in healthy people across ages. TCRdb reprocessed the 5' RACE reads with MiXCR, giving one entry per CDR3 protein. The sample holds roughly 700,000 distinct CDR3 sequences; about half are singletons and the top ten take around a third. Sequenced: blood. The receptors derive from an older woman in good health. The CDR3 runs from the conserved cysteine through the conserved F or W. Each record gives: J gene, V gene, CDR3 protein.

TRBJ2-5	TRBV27	CASSLGQGAENGQYF
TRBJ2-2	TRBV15	CATSREAITLPGELFF
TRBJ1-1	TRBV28	CASSTPQNTEAFF
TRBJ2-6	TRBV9	CASSDREGTGGTGANVLTF
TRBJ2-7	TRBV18	CASSPPSNFHEQYF
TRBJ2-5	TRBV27	CASSPAAAQETQYF
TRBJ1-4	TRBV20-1	CSARTGVGEKLFF
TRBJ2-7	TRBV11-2	CASSFGQGPYEQYF
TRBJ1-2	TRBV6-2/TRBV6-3	CAGSYSSETYGYTF
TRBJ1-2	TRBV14	CASSQGQFYYGYTF
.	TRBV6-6	CASSYDDRQGRDYEQYF
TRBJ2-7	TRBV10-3	CAITSLKGAAFEQYF
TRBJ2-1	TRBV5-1	CASSPAGTGSYNEQFF
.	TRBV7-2	CASSPTPGQTYEQYF
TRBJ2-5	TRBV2	CASSGTGVQETQYF
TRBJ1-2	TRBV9	CASSVAIRADGYTF
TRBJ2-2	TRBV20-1	CSARELTSNTGELFF
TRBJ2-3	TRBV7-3	CASSLHGGGTDTQYF
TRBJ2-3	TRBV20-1	CSARGGSGRAQYF
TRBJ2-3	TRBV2	CASSRTYQTDTQYF
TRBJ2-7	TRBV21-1	CASSTGFHYEQYF
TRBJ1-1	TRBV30	CAWSASGGHTEAFF
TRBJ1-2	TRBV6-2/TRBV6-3	CASSYSDDSYGYTF
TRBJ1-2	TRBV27	CASSPGTGFGYTF
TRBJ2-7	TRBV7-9	CASSQREGLWEQYF
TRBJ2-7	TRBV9	CASSRGTAGDGVGVYEQYF
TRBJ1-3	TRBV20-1	CSAGQGGVNSGNTIYF
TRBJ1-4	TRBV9	CASSPRTAGGVKLFF
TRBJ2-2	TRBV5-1	CASAYSSGELFF
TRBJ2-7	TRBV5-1	CASSLEPDHPYEQYF
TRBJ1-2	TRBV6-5	CASSYGGGYTF
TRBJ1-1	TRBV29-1	CSVPGQMNTEAFF
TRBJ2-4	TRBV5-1	CASSLRGTAGMRNIQYF
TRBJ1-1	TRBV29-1	CSVHRGQSEAFF
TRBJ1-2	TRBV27	CASSFGRGRAPDGYTF
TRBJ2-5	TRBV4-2	CASSPGLAGGEETQYF
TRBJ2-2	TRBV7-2	CASSLLTPSNTGELFF
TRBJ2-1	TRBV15	CATSRNRGGAGEGEQFF
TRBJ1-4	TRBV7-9	CASSSEGRSNEKLFF
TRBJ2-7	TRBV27	CASSLYQDRESYEQYF
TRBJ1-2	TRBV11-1	CASSPEDRGTHRYTF
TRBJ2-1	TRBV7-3	CASSFGQGWFNEQFF
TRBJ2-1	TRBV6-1	CAGSPGPLQDEQFF
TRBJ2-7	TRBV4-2	CASSQDQGSSYEQYF
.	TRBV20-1	CSARDESSGSYEQYF
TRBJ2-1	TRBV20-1	CSARDVFLEQFF
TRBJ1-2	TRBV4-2	CASSQDQGQGLGYTF
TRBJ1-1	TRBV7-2	CASSLASSGFTAFF
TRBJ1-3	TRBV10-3	CAGRGNLGNTIYF
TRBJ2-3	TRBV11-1	CASSLSLTAHTDTQYF
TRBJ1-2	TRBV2	CASSVGTGVGYTF
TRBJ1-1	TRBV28	CASRYGQGYTEAFF
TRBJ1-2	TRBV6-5	CASGQQGMTVYGYTF
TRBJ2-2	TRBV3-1	CASSNGNRELFF
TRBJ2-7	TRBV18	CASSRAPNGPYEQYF
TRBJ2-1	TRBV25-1	CASSIGFVNGQFF
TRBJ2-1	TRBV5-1	CASSFVAGGDEQFF
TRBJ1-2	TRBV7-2	CASSPPSGFYYGYTF
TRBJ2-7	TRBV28	CASSLDLRTRDEQYF